Below, one T cell receptor beta chain is given with its context. Per the study methods: How many nucleated cells were present was estimated from reference gene primer amplification. Generated by immunoSEQ multiplex PCR, the TCRdb table keeps only in-frame clones and is missing some. V, J and clone size reflect that table, while D and trimming were determined from the DNA. The sample holds some 350,000 clones, roughly 87% seen once. Participant reports of clinical history set cohort assignment. Recovery meant two consecutive negative NP/OP PCR tests, professional clearance, or resolved symptoms. The entry originates in a study of blood T cell repertoires in COVID-19. For the study at large: The analysed material was cDNA or gDNA that came from T cells, B-cell-depleted T cells, or PBMCs.

V lost 6 bases and J 7 bases, leaving 9 bases between the germline ends. Germline V gene data show CDR1 as MNHEY and CDR2 as SVGAGI. There are 12 residues in the CDR3. The sample was PBMCs or T cells enriched from blood (not recorded which). The rearrangement joins TRBV6-5 to TRBJ2-2, with D tentatively TRBD1 (5 bases). The sequence came from a woman in her 30s who had recovered from COVID-19. This CDR3 reads CASSLGVGELFF. DNA for the CDR3: TGTGCCAGCAGCCTAGGGGTCGGGGAGCTGTTTTTT.